The 23 T cell receptor beta chains given below trace back to one sample, sequenced in a study of blood T cell repertoires in COVID-19. Libraries were prepared by immunoSEQ multiplex PCR; TCRdb keeps only in-frame clonotypes and omits some of them. The data show 60,000 to 80,000 clones, over 75% seen once. Sequenced: peripheral blood. These receptor sequences come from a man aged 45-65 years with acute or convalescent COVID-19.

The chain couples TRBV24-1 to TRBJ1-3; D remains unclear. This CDR3 region has 13 residues. In germline, CDR1 is KGHDR, CDR2 SFDVKD. The V end lost 2 bases, the J end lost 4 bases, and 5 bases lay between the germline ends. CDR3 bases: TGTGCCACCAGTGATTCCCTAGGAAACACCATATATTTT. Protein: CATSDSLGNTIYF.

This rearrangement joins TRBV5-4 to TRBJ2-3; TRBD1 aligns across 7 bases. This CDR3 comprises 15 residues. The V gene's germline CDR1 is SGHNT and CDR2 YYREEE (reference sequence). Losses at the gene ends were 4 bases for V and 1 base for J; bases not matched to a gene: 6. For the CDR3, the DNA is TGTGCCAGCAGCCCGAAGGGACAGCGCACAGATACGCAGTATTTT. It yields the protein CASSPKGQRTDTQYF.

The chain combines TRBV5-1 with TRBJ1-1, with 7 positions matching TRBD1. This CDR3 has 13 amino acids. The germline V gene encodes CDR1 SGHRS and CDR2 YFSETQ. V dropped 5 bases and J dropped 3; count of bases not matched to a gene: 4. The CDR3 is CASRTGRYTEAFF. CDR3 DNA sequence: TGCGCCAGCAGGACAGGGAGGTACACTGAAGCTTTCTTT.

This clone was seen only once. V usage is TRBV19 and J usage is TRBJ1-4; tentatively, D is TRBD1 (6 bases). V gave up 6 bases and J gave up 4 bases, with 12 bases separating them. CDR1 and CDR2 from the germline V gene are LNHDA and SQIVND (reference sequence). This CDR3 region has 14 residues. The CDR3 DNA reads as TGTGCCAGTAGCCGGACAGTCCTTAATGAAAAACTGTTTTTT. It encodes CASSRTVLNEKLFF.

The chain has TRBV28 and TRBJ2-1, with 11 bases matching TRBD2. V lost 5 bases and J lost 3; bases outside the gene matches: 3. The CDR3 has 15 residues. Germline V gene sequence: CDR1 MDHEN, CDR2 SYDVKM. DNA of the CDR3: TGTGCCAGCAGTCCTGGGACTAGCGGCTACAATGAGCAGTTCTTC. This translates into CASSPGTSGYNEQFF.

This chain links TRBV6-5 with TRBJ1-4; D possibly corresponds to TRBD1 (5 bases). The CDR3 is 14 amino acids. Germline V gene data show CDR1 as MNHEY and CDR2 as SVGAGI. With 8 bases removed from V and 5 bases from J, the gap between germline ends came to 15 bases. CDR3 bases: TGTGCCAGCTACTTTGGGGGGATAAATGAAAAACTGTTTTTT. Amino acids: CASYFGGINEKLFF.

The gene calls are TRBV2 and TRBJ2-7; TRBD2 matches 10 bases. The CDR3 runs to 16 residues. Trimming removed 5 bases from V and 3 bases from J; junction bases left unmatched: 10. Germline lookup yields CDR1 SNHLY and CDR2 FYNNEI. CDR3 coding DNA: TGTGCCAGCAGTAACCCCGGGACTAGCGCCAACTACGAGCAGTACGTC. Translation gives CASSNPGTSANYEQYV.

The chain has TRBV29-1 and TRBJ2-7; D remains unclear. CDR3 length: 13 amino acids. V lost 4 bases and J lost 5, with 15 bases in between. Looked up from germline, CDR1 is SQVTM and CDR2 is ANQGSEA. CDR3 sequence: CSVAGTVQDEQYF. In DNA form, the CDR3 reads TGCAGCGTTGCAGGAACTGTCCAGGACGAGCAGTACTTC.

The chain has TRBV3-1 (or the pseudogene TRBV3-2) and TRBJ2-1, with 8 positions matching TRBD2. The CDR3 totals 14 residues. Germline loops: CDR1 LGHDT, CDR2 YNNKEL (reference sequence). V was clipped by 3 bases and J by 7 bases; unmatched bases: 5. CDR3: CASSHPGGENEQFF. The CDR3 DNA reads TGTGCCAGCAGCCATCCGGGGGGGGAGAATGAGCAGTTCTTC.

This chain uses TRBV19 with TRBJ2-7; 9 bases match TRBD1. CDR1 and CDR2 from the germline V gene are LNHDA and SQIVND (reference sequence). The CDR3 runs 13 residues. V shed 5 bases and J 6 bases; nucleotides not matched to a gene: 5. CDR3 amino acids: CASSRDRDGEQYF. CDR3 DNA sequence: TGTGCCAGTAGTCGGGACAGGGATGGCGAGCAGTACTTC.

The rearrangement joins TRBV29-1 to TRBJ1-2; D is unclear. Trimming shortened V by 7 bases and J by 4 bases, and 10 bases separated the two germline ends. Germline CDR1 and CDR2: SQVTM and ANQGSEA. This CDR3 is 11 amino acids long. The CDR3 region is CSAHTVYGYTF. In nucleotides, the CDR3 is TGCAGCGCCCATACGGTCTATGGCTACACCTTC.

The chain uses TRBV13 and TRBJ2-7; 16 nucleotides agree with TRBD2. Per the germline V gene, CDR1 is PRHDT and CDR2 is FYEKMQ (reference sequence). The V segment lost 4 bases and the J segment 4 bases; nucleotides outside the gene matches: 7. This CDR3 is built from 17 residues. CDR3: CASSSPGTSGGAYEQYF. The CDR3 region has the DNA TGTGCCAGCAGCTCGCCCGGGACTAGCGGGGGGGCATACGAGCAGTACTTC.

The gene calls are TRBV10-1 and TRBJ2-1; possibly TRBD1 for D (5 bases). Trimming left V 4 bases short and J 6 bases short, with 7 bases between. The CDR3 extends over 12 amino acids. Germline CDR1 reads WNHNN; CDR2 reads SYGVQD (reference sequence). The CDR3 region has the DNA TGCGCCAGCAGTGGACAGACCAATGAGCAGTTCTTC. It translates to CASSGQTNEQFF.

This clone is a singleton in its sample. The V call is TRBV6-5, the J call TRBJ2-2; D is possibly TRBD1 (6 bases). Trimming removed 7 bases from V and 1 base from J, with 10 bases in between. This CDR3 has 14 amino acids. Germline lookup yields CDR1 MNHEY and CDR2 SVGAGI. The CDR3 region has the DNA TGTGCCAGCATGACGACAGGGAACACCGGGGAGCTGTTTTTT. It is translated as CASMTTGNTGELFF.

The J gene is TRBJ2-2, the V gene TRBV9, with 9 bases identical to TRBD2. The germline gives CDR1 SGDLS, CDR2 YYNGEE. This CDR3 has 15 amino acids. Trimming took 0 bases from V and 4 from J; bases not matched to a gene: 1. As DNA, the CDR3 is TGTGCCAGCAGCGTAGTTAGCGGGGGCACCGGGGAGCTGTTTTTT. Its translation: CASSVVSGGTGELFF. Supplemented by reference TRBV9 and TRBJ2-2, the full variable domain reads DSGVTQTPKHLITATGQRVTLRCSPRSGDLSVYWYQQSLDQGLQFLIQYYNGEERAKGNILERFSAQQFPDLHSELNLSSLELGDSALYFCASSVVSGGTGELFFGEGSRLTVL.

The chain is built from TRBV12-3 or TRBV12-4 and TRBJ2-1; D remains ambiguous. V was cut by 2 bases and J by 4 bases, with 6 bases left in between. The CDR3 is made up of 13 amino acids. CDR3 nucleotides: TGTGCCAGCAGTTTATTCCAGTACAATGAGCAGTTCTTC. Protein sequence: CASSLFQYNEQFF.

The chain employs TRBV6-1 and TRBJ1-1; D might be TRBD1 (5 bases). The CDR3 runs to 14 residues. Deletions cut 3 bases from V and 7 bases from J, with 15 bases between. Germline V gene sequence: CDR1 MNHNS, CDR2 SASEGT. CDR3 amino acids: CASSEFGQGIEAFF. In nucleotides, the CDR3 is TGTGCCAGCAGTGAGTTCGGGCAGGGAATTGAAGCTTTCTTT.

This clone was observed a single time. V is TRBV4-1 and J is TRBJ1-3; D may be TRBD1 (5 bases). CDR1 is MGHRA and CDR2 is YSYEKL in the germline V gene. The CDR3 is made up of 15 amino acids. V was shortened by 1 base and J by 2 bases, with 9 bases between the two germline ends. The CDR3 region has the DNA TGCGCCAGCAGCCAAGCAGGGTTCGCTGGAAACACCATATATTTT. Translated: CASSQAGFAGNTIYF.

CDR3 sequence: CASINSGTGVPTGELFF. The CDR3 coding sequence is TGTGCCAGCATCAATTCCGGGACAGGGGTTCCCACCGGGGAGCTGTTTTTT. This chain joins TRBV3-1 (or the pseudogene TRBV3-2) and TRBJ2-2; 10 bases agree with TRBD1. Per germline, CDR1 LGHDT and CDR2 YNNKEL (reference sequence). The CDR3 extends over 17 amino acids. V dropped 7 bases and J dropped 4; count of bases not matched to a gene: 12.

CDR3 region: CASSQVLRGDYEQYF. Here the CDR3 DNA reads TGCGCCAGCAGCCAAGTGCTGCGGGGGGACTACGAGCAGTACTTC. The chain has TRBV4-1 and TRBJ2-7; 8 bases match TRBD2. Trimming took 1 base from V and 3 from J; bases not matched to a gene: 5. CDR3 length equals 15 residues. Germline V gene data show CDR1 as MGHRA and CDR2 as YSYEKL.

The genes are TRBV4-1 and TRBJ1-2; TRBD1 matches 7 bases. V shed 1 base, J shed 11 bases, and the junction held 10 bases outside the gene matches. Germline values: CDR1 MGHRA, CDR2 YSYEKL. The CDR3 contains 14 residues. The CDR3 DNA reads as TGCGCCAGCAGCCAAGCTGGGACAGCAGAGGGATACACCTTC. It codes for CASSQAGTAEGYTF.

The V gene is TRBV19, the J gene TRBJ2-1; D might be TRBD1 (5 bases). The V end was cut by 9 bases, the J end by 16 bases, with 19 bases between. The germline CDR1 and CDR2 sequences are LNHDA and SQIVND (reference sequence). CDR3 length: 11 amino acids. The CDR3 region is CASSSGAWYFF. In DNA, the CDR3 is TGTGCCAGCTCCTCTGGGGCATGGTACTTCTTC.

J is TRBJ2-2 and V is TRBV11-3, with D uncertain. This CDR3 is built from 13 residues. Germline CDR1 reads SGHNT; CDR2 reads YENEEA. V lost 1 base and J lost 7, with 7 bases in between. As DNA, the CDR3 is TGTGCCAGCAGCTTAGTTTCGAGCGGGGAGCTGTTTTTT. This encodes CASSLVSSGELFF. Filled out from reference TRBV11-3 and TRBJ2-2, the complete variable domain reads EAGVVQSPRYKIIEKKQPVAFWCNPISGHNTLYWYLQNLGQGPELLIRYENEEAVDDSQLPKDRFSAERLKGVDSTLKIQPAELGDSAVYLCASSLVSSGELFFGEGSRLTVL.